Sequencing of this T cell receptor beta chain was carried out in a study of shared clonotypes between healthy human individuals. Study background: For every donor, three CD4 naive, three CD4 memory, two CD8 naive and one CD8 memory plates were used.

Generated by immunoSEQ multiplex PCR, the TCRdb table keeps only in-frame clones and is missing some. The data hold some 580,000 clones, with less than 98% observed a single time. Comments on this clone: What it binds is unknown.

Whole-study results and caveats: In contrast to clonotypes shared by all four donors, non-shared clonotypes had lower generation probabilities. Clonotype sharing across a handful of donors was observed for 4% to 6.5% of naive CD4 clonotypes.

The source of this sequence is a woman younger than 45 in good health. Input material: naive CD4+ T cells sorted from blood. Regarding subset: CD45RA+ positively selected.

The CDR3 here is CSVGASGANVLTF. In DNA form, the CDR3 reads TGCAGCGTTGGCGCTTCTGGGGCCAACGTCCTGACTTTC. The gene calls are TRBV29-1 and TRBJ2-6; D unresolved. The CDR3 is made up of 13 amino acids. V lost 4 bases, J lost 1 base, and 5 bases lay in between. Germline V lookup: CDR1 SQVTM, CDR2 ANQGSEA.